The 28 T cell receptor beta chains listed next were all sequenced from one sample in a study of cytomegalovirus exposure and HLA in healthy donors. TCRdb's copy holds only in-frame clones and misses some; the assay was immunoSEQ multiplex PCR. The sample contains fewer than 250,000 clones, more than 70% of which appear only once. Sample: PBMCs. The receptor set was obtained from a woman between 18 and 29 years old in good health and CMV-seronegative.

V gene TRBV2 combines with J gene TRBJ2-3; 7 bases match TRBD1. The germline gives CDR1 SNHLY, CDR2 FYNNEI. The V and J ends lost 7 bases and 1 base, in that order; junction bases with no gene match: 8. CDR3 length equals 15 residues. CDR3 in DNA: TGTGCCAGCAATAGACAGGGATTGGGCACAGATACGCAGTATTTT. Its protein is CASNRQGLGTDTQYF.

The chain links TRBV29-1 to TRBJ1-1, with TRBD1 matching over 8 bases. This CDR3 comprises 16 residues. Losses at the gene ends were 4 bases for V and 4 bases for J; bases not matched to a gene: 14. Germline-derived CDR1 and CDR2 are SQVTM and ANQGSEA. This CDR3 reads CSVVRPGRGRITEAFF. CDR3 DNA sequence: TGCAGCGTTGTTCGGCCGGGCAGGGGGCGGATCACTGAAGCTTTCTTT. Filled out from reference TRBV29-1 and TRBJ1-1, the complete variable domain reads SAVISQKPSRDICQRGTSLTIQCQVDSQVTMMFWYRQQPGQSLTLIATANQGSEATYESGFVIDKFPISRPNLTFSTLTVSNMSPEDSSIYLCSVVRPGRGRITEAFFGQGTRLTVV.

J is TRBJ2-7 and V is TRBV7-6, with a possible D match to TRBD1 (5 bases). Deletions cut 1 base from V and 6 bases from J, with 16 bases between. The CDR3 consists of 15 residues. Germline V gives CDR1 SGHVS, CDR2 FNYEAQ. CDR3 amino acids: CASSLGLGPLGEQYF. In DNA, the CDR3 is TGTGCCAGCAGCTTAGGTCTGGGGCCCTTGGGCGAGCAGTACTTC.

The V gene is TRBV2, the J gene TRBJ1-4; TRBD1 aligns across 8 bases. Trimming cost V 11 bases and J 4 bases; bases outside gene matches: 6. The CDR3 sequence is 13 residues long. In germline, CDR1 is SNHLY, CDR2 FYNNEI. The CDR3 DNA follows: TGTGCCGCCAGCAGGGGGCTTAATGAAAAACTGTTTTTT. This encodes CAASRGLNEKLFF. Combining the CDR3 with reference TRBV2 and TRBJ1-4 gives the whole variable domain EPEVTQTPSHQVTQMGQEVILRCVPISNHLYFYWYRQILGQKVEFLVSFYNNEISEKSEIFDDQFSVERPDGSNFTLKIRSTKLEDSAMYFCAASRGLNEKLFFGSGTQLSVL.

The rearrangement links TRBV12-5 to TRBJ1-1; 9 positions agree with TRBD1. CDR1 is LGHNT, CDR2 FRNRAP, per germline. Trimming took 7 bases from V and 1 from J; bases not matched to a gene: 10. The CDR3 is made up of 16 amino acids. For the CDR3, the DNA is TGTGCTAGTGTCAAACCGGGACAGGGTTGGAACACTGAAGCTTTCTTT. Encoded protein: CASVKPGQGWNTEAFF.

CDR3 nucleotides: TGCGCCAGCAGTCAAGACTTGGACAGACAGGCAACTTCCTACGAGCAGTACTTC. Protein: CASSQDLDRQATSYEQYF. The V and J genes are TRBV23-1 and TRBJ2-7, with D perhaps TRBD1 (6 bases). TRBV23-1 is assigned to the ORF class and has an uncertain function. The CDR3 is 18 amino acids. V lost 2 bases, J lost 1 base, and 21 bases lay in between.

The chain combines TRBV6-4 with TRBJ2-1, with D uncertain. Germline V gives CDR1 MRHNA, CDR2 SNTAGT. The CDR3 is 13 amino acids. V was cut by 2 bases and J by 9 bases, with 11 bases left in between. The CDR3 DNA follows: TGTGCCAGCAGTGACCGCGACTTGGGTGAGCAGTTCTTC. This codes for CASSDRDLGEQFF.

The CDR3 is CASSLDSGFQETQYF. For the CDR3, the DNA is TGTGCCAGCAGCTTAGATTCGGGATTCCAAGAGACCCAGTACTTC. The chain combines TRBV11-2 with TRBJ2-5, with a possible D match to TRBD2 (5 bases). Germline CDR1 is SGHAT and CDR2 is FQNNGV. V was cut by 0 bases and J by 1 base, with 9 bases left in between. The CDR3 has 15 residues. The full variable domain, completed using reference TRBV11-2 and TRBJ2-5, is EAGVAQSPRYKIIEKRQSVAFWCNPISGHATLYWYQQILGQGPKLLIQFQNNGVVDDSQLPKDRFSAERLKGVDSTLKIQPAKLEDSAVYLCASSLDSGFQETQYFGPGTRLLVL.

The chain links TRBV5-1 to TRBJ2-3, with D hard to call. In germline, CDR1 is SGHRS, CDR2 YFSETQ. The CDR3 consists of 14 residues. The V gene lost 3 bases and the J gene lost 2 bases, with 10 bases spanning the gap. CDR3: CASSSSSTTDTQYF. In nucleotides, the CDR3 is TGCGCCAGCAGCTCGAGTTCTACCACAGATACGCAGTATTTT.

This chain uses TRBV9 with TRBJ1-2; the D gene is possibly TRBD1 (5 bases). The CDR3 runs 14 residues. CDR1 is SGDLS, CDR2 YYNGEE, per germline. Trimming took 0 bases from V and 3 from J, leaving 9 bases between them. CDR3 DNA: TGTGCCAGCAGCGTAGATGCGACAGACTATGGCTACACCTTC. The encoded protein is CASSVDATDYGYTF.

This chain links TRBV7-8 with TRBJ1-2, with D maybe TRBD1 (5 bases). V was cut by 1 base and J by 4 bases, with 10 bases left in between. The CDR3 is made up of 14 amino acids. Germline assignment: CDR1 SGHVS and CDR2 FQNEAQ. CDR3 bases: TGTGCCAGCAGCTTAGATCCGGGGGTCTATGGCTACACCTTC. This encodes CASSLDPGVYGYTF. Full variable domain (remainder filled in from reference TRBV7-8 and TRBJ1-2): GAGVSQSPRYKVAKRGQDVALRCDPISGHVSLFWYQQALGQGPEFLTYFQNEAQLDKSGLPSDRFFAERPEGSVSTLKIQRTQQEDSAVYLCASSLDPGVYGYTFGSGTRLTVV.

CDR3 bases: TGTGCCAGCAGTACGAGACTGCCCTACAATGAGCAGTTCTTC. Translated: CASSTRLPYNEQFF. This sequence joins TRBV2 and TRBJ2-1; D gene uncertain. CDR3 length equals 14 residues. V lost 5 bases and J lost 2, with 10 bases in between. In germline, CDR1 is SNHLY, CDR2 FYNNEI.

CDR3 nucleotide sequence: TGTGCCAGCAGTGGGGGGACAGGGGGGATTCGGTCTGGAAACACCATATATTTT. Amino acid sequence: CASSGGTGGIRSGNTIYF. V and J are TRBV2 and TRBJ1-3; 11 bases align to TRBD1. V trimming: 4 bases; J trimming: 1 base; junction bases outside the gene matches: 9. Per germline, CDR1 SNHLY and CDR2 FYNNEI. CDR3 size: 18 residues.

This clone was detected only a few times. The rearrangement joins TRBV5-1 to TRBJ1-1; no clear D. Germline CDR1 SGHRS, CDR2 YFSETQ. V gave up 4 bases and J gave up 3 bases, with 4 bases separating them. This CDR3 contains 11 residues. In nucleotides, the CDR3 is TGCGCCAGCAGCCGGGACACTGAAGCTTTCTTT. This sequence encodes CASSRDTEAFF.

The chain couples TRBV19 to TRBJ1-2, with 8 bases matching TRBD1. This CDR3 has 15 residues. Unmatched junction bases numbered 7, after V lost 6 bases and J lost 1 base. CDR1 and CDR2 (germline): LNHDA, SQIVND (reference sequence). The CDR3 bases are TGTGCCAGTAGCGGGGATGGACAGGGTAACTATGGCTACACCTTC. It encodes CASSGDGQGNYGYTF.

The chain uses TRBV9 and TRBJ2-5; D is undetermined. V was cut by 0 bases and J by 5 bases, with 14 bases left in between. Germline V gives CDR1 SGDLS, CDR2 YYNGEE. This CDR3 region has 15 residues. This chain's CDR3 is CASSVESRFPETQYF. The CDR3 coding sequence is TGTGCCAGCAGCGTAGAGAGTCGGTTCCCTGAGACCCAGTACTTC.

In DNA form, the CDR3 reads TGCGCCAGCAGCTTTGTCACTAGCGACACCGGGGAGCTGTTTTTT. Protein: CASSFVTSDTGELFF. The V and J genes are TRBV5-1 and TRBJ2-2; 7 bases fit TRBD2. This CDR3 is 15 amino acids long. Germline V gene sequence: CDR1 SGHRS, CDR2 YFSETQ. V was pared by 2 bases and J by 3 bases, with 4 bases of the junction left unmatched. The full variable domain, with the rest looked up from reference TRBV5-1 and TRBJ2-2, is KAGVTQTPRYLIKTRGQQVTLSCSPISGHRSVSWYQQTPGQGLQFLFEYFSETQRNKGNFPGRFSGRQFSNSRSEMNVSTLELGDSALYLCASSFVTSDTGELFFGEGSRLTVL.

The V gene is TRBV2, the J gene TRBJ1-2; possibly TRBD1 for D (6 bases). This CDR3 spans 15 amino acids. Trimming stripped 6 bases from V and 8 bases from J, with 22 bases between. Germline lookup yields CDR1 SNHLY and CDR2 FYNNEI. CDR3 sequence: CASRTDQNPGDGYTF. The CDR3 DNA reads as TGTGCCAGCAGAACCGATCAGAACCCAGGGGACGGCTACACCTTC.

The V and J genes are TRBV7-6 and TRBJ1-1; D gene unclear. Germline values: CDR1 SGHVS, CDR2 FNYEAQ. Trimming pared 1 base from V and 3 bases from J, leaving 6 bases between. The CDR3 extends over 13 amino acids. In nucleotides, the CDR3 is TGTGCCAGCAGCTTAGATAGAGACACTGAAGCTTTCTTT. Translated: CASSLDRDTEAFF. Based on the CDR3 plus reference TRBV7-6 and TRBJ1-1, the full variable domain is GAGVSQSPRYKVTKRGQDVALRCDPISGHVSLYWYRQALGQGPEFLTYFNYEAQQDKSGLPNDRFSAERPEGSISTLTIQRTEQRDSAMYRCASSLDRDTEAFFGQGTRLTVV.

This sequence joins TRBV5-6 and TRBJ2-3; tentative D call: TRBD2 (5 bases). Between the trimmed V and J ends, which lost 7 bases and 2 bases, there was a span of 23 bases. Germline V lookup: CDR1 SGHDT, CDR2 YYEEEE. This CDR3 region has 17 residues. The CDR3 nucleotides read TGTGCCAGCTGGTCATCGTCGTACTCGGGGTTCACAGATACGCAGTATTTT. Protein: CASWSSSYSGFTDTQYF.

The chain joins TRBV12-5 to TRBJ1-2; D perhaps matches TRBD1 (6 bases). Germline V gene data show CDR1 as LGHNT and CDR2 as FRNRAP. The CDR3 totals 16 residues. V was pared by 4 bases and J by 4 bases, with 19 bases between. The CDR3 DNA sequence: TGTGCTAGTGGTTCCTCCTACAGGGACAATATCTATGGCTACACCTTC. It is translated as CASGSSYRDNIYGYTF.

The V gene is TRBV19, the J gene TRBJ1-3; 7 nucleotides align to TRBD1. Germline loops: CDR1 LNHDA, CDR2 SQIVND (reference sequence). V was clipped by 7 bases and J by 5 bases; unmatched bases: 5. The CDR3 covers 13 residues. The CDR3 region has the DNA TGTGCCAGTAAGCCGGGACAGCGAAACACCATATATTTT. Translated, it gives CASKPGQRNTIYF.

The chain carries TRBV10-3 and TRBJ1-1; the D gene is possibly TRBD1 (6 bases). This CDR3 region has 14 residues. V lost 6 bases, J lost 6 bases, and 17 bases lay in between. Germline CDR1 is ENHRY and CDR2 is SYGVKD. This chain's CDR3 is CAIRRRGGRPEAFF. DNA for the CDR3: TGTGCCATCAGGAGAAGGGGGGGTCGCCCTGAAGCTTTCTTT.

The chain combines TRBV7-2 with TRBJ2-2; possibly TRBD1 for D (5 bases). The germline V and J ends were trimmed by 1 base and 4 bases, with 16 bases remaining between them. This CDR3 contains 17 residues. Looked up from germline, CDR1 is SGHTA and CDR2 is FQGNSA. The CDR3 DNA reads TGTGCCAGCAGCTTAGATTCGCAGGGTTACAGCACCGGGGAGCTGTTTTTT. It is translated as CASSLDSQGYSTGELFF.

The V and J genes are TRBV12-2 and TRBJ1-5; the table's TRBD1 call for D was not verified on the DNA. TRBV12-2 is a known pseudogene. This CDR3 contains 19 residues. The CDR3 loop reads CASRLGGGQAVGGNQPQHF. DNA for the CDR3: TGTGCAAGTCGCTTAGGAGGGGGACAGGCAGTAGGCGGCAATCAGCCCCAGCATTTT.

The chain combines TRBV7-8 with TRBJ2-7; 9 bases are shared with TRBD1. The germline V gene encodes CDR1 SGHVS and CDR2 FQNEAQ. J was trimmed by 3 bases and V by 5 bases; bases with no gene match: 8. The CDR3 length is 15 residues. CDR3 nucleotide sequence: TGTGCCAGCAGCCTTCAGGACAGGGGCGGCTACGAGCAGTACTTC. This encodes CASSLQDRGGYEQYF.

The rearrangement links TRBV19 to TRBJ1-1; D not certain. Between the trimmed V and J ends, which lost 8 bases and 10 bases, there was a span of 20 bases. Germline CDR1 reads LNHDA; CDR2 reads SQIVND (reference sequence). The CDR3 runs 13 residues. The CDR3 DNA reads TGTGCCAGTCGGCAAACGAATTTAGGAGGAGCTTTCTTT. This translates into CASRQTNLGGAFF.

The chain uses TRBV7-9 and TRBJ1-6, with D tentatively TRBD1 (5 bases). The V gene's germline CDR1 is SEHNR and CDR2 FQNEAQ (reference sequence). The ends were cut back, 2 bases at V and 8 bases at J, with 13 bases in the middle. The CDR3 length is 15 residues. CDR3 DNA: TGTGCCAGCAGCTTAAGGGGCAACGATTATTCACCCCTCCACTTT. This codes for CASSLRGNDYSPLHF.